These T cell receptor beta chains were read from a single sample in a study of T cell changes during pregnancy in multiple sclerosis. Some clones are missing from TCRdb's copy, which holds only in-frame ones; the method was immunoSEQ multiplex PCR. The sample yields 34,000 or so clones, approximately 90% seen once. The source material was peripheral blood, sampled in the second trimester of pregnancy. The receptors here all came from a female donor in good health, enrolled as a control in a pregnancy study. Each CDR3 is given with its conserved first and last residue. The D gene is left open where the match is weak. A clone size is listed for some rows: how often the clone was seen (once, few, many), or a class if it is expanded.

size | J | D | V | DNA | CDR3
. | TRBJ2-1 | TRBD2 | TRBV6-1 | TGTGCCAGCAGTGAAAGAGGCGGGAGGGCCTCCTGGGGCTACAATGAGCAGTTCTTC | CASSERGGRASWGYNEQFF
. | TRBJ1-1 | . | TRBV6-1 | TGTGCCAGCAGTGACAAAATGAACACTGAAGCTTTCTTT | CASSDKMNTEAFF
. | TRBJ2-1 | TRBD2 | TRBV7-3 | TGTGCCAGCAGCCCTCGGACTAGCGGGGGCTACAATGAGCAGTTCTTC | CASSPRTSGGYNEQFF
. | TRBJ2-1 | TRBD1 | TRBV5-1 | TGCGCCAGCAGCCCCCCCGGGACAGGGTCCTACAATGAGCAGTTCTTC | CASSPPGTGSYNEQFF
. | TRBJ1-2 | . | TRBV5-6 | TGTGCCAGCAGCTTGGGGCACCAGTATGGCTACACCTTC | CASSLGHQYGYTF
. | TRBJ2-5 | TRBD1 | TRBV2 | TGTGCCAGCAGTGAGACAGGGGGTGAGACCCAGTACTTC | CASSETGGETQYF
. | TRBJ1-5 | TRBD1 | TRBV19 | TGTGCCAGTAGTACACCCCGTGGGACAGGTGGCCAGCCCCAGCATTTT | CASSTPRGTGGQPQHF
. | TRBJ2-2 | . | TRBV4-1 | TGCGCCAGCATTAACACCATCCTTAACACCGGGGAGCTGTTTTTT | CASINTILNTGELFF
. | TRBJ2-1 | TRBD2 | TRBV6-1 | TGTGCCAGCAGTGACTCGAGCGGGGGGGCCAATGAGCAGTTCTTC | CASSDSSGGANEQFF
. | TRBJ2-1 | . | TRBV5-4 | TGTGCCAGCAGCCCTCTAGGGGGGGGGAGTTCATCCTACAATGAGCAGTTCTTC | CASSPLGGGSSSYNEQFF
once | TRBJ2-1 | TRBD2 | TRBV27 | TGTGCCAGCAGTCTAGGGACTAGCTACAATGAGCAGTTCTTC | CASSLGTSYNEQFF
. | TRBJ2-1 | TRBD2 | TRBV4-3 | TGCGCCAGCGCCACGGGACTAGCGGAGTACAATGAGCAGTTCTTC | CASATGLAEYNEQFF
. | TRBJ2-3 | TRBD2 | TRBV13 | TGTGCCAGCAGCTTAGAAAGGGGAGGGGGCACAGATACGCAGTATTTT | CASSLERGGGTDTQYF
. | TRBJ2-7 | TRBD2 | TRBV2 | TGTGCCAGCAGTGAACCAGGTGTGGGGGGGGCCTACGAGCAGTACTTC | CASSEPGVGGAYEQYF
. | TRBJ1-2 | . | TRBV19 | TGTGCCAGTAGTACTGGACAGTTTTATGGCTACACCTTC | CASSTGQFYGYTF
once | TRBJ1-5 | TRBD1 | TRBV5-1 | TGCGCCAGCAGCCGGGACAGCAGCAATCAGCCCCAGCATTTT | CASSRDSSNQPQHF
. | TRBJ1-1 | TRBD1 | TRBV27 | TGTGCCAGCAGTTTTCCGGGACAGCGGCACACTGAAGCTTTCTTT | CASSFPGQRHTEAFF
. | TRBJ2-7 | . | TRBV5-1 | TGCGCCAGCAGCTTGGGATCCCTTCAGCGGGAGCAGTACTTC | CASSLGSLQREQYF
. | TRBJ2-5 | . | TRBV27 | TGTGCCAGCAGCCTCGGGACATATAACCGGGAGACCCAGTACTTC | CASSLGTYNRETQYF
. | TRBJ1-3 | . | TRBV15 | TGTGCCACCAGCAGGGACAACTCTGGAAACACCATATATTTT | CATSRDNSGNTIYF
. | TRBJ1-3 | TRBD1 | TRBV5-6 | TGTGCCAGCAGCTCAAAAACAGGGGTTGGAAACACCATATATTTT | CASSSKTGVGNTIYF
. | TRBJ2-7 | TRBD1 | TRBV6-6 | TGTGCCAGCCTCCCGGACAGGGGACGGGACGAGCAGTACTTC | CASLPDRGRDEQYF
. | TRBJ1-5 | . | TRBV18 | TGTGCCAGCTCACCACGTGGAGGAGCCAATCAGCCCCAGCATTTT | CASSPRGGANQPQHF
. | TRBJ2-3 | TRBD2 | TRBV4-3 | TGCGCCAGCAGCCAAACTAGCGGGGGCACAGATACGCAGTATTTT | CASSQTSGGTDTQYF
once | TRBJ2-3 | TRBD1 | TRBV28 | TGTGCCAGCAGTCCAAGACAGGGCTTACCAGATACGCAGTATTTT | CASSPRQGLPDTQYF
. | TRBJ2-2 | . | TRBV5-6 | TGTGCCAGCAGCGTAACAGGGTACACCGGGGAGCTGTTTTTT | CASSVTGYTGELFF
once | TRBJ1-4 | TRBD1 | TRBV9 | TGTGCCAGCAGCTTAGGGACAGGGGCGGCAAAACTGTTTTTT | CASSLGTGAAKLFF
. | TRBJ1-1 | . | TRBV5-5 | TGTGCCAGCAGCTTGGCCCAGAACACTGAAGCTTTCTTT | CASSLAQNTEAFF
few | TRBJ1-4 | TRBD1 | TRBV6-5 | TGTGCCAGCAGTAAGGTTTCGGACAGGGGGGAAAAACTGTTTTTT | CASSKVSDRGEKLFF
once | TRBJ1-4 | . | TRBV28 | TGTGCCAGCAGCCCGCAGGGCCCTAATGAAAAACTGTTTTTT | CASSPQGPNEKLFF
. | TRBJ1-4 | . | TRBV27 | TGTGCCAGCAGACCCCGGGGGACTAATGAAAAACTGTTTTTT | CASRPRGTNEKLFF
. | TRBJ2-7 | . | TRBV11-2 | TGTGCCAGCAGCTCTAACCTGGGCGCGCGACAGATATCCTACGAGCAGTACTTC | CASSSNLGARQISYEQYF
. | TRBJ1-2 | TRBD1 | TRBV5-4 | TGTGCCAGCAGCACCGACAGGGGGCATGGCTACACCTTC | CASSTDRGHGYTF
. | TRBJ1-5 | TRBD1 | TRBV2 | TGTGCCAGCAGAGAACAGGGGGCGAGCAATCAGCCCCAGCATTTT | CASREQGASNQPQHF
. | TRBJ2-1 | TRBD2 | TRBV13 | TGTGCCAGCAGCTCCCGTGCCGGGGGGGCTCACAATGAGCAGTTCTTC | CASSSRAGGAHNEQFF
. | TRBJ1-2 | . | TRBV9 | TGTGCCAGCAGCGCCGAAGCCTTAATGAGGGGCTACACCTTC | CASSAEALMRGYTF
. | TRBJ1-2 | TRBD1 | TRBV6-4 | TGTGCCAGCCGAGCAGGGGGCGTAGGAGGCTACACCTTC | CASRAGGVGGYTF
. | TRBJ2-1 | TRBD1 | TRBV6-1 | TGTGCCAGCAGTGGTCTTCCGGGACAGGGGTTCGATGAGCAGTTCTTC | CASSGLPGQGFDEQFF
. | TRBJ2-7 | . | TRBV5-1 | TGCGCCAGCAGCTATGGGACTGCGGCCGGTGAGCAGTACTTC | CASSYGTAAGEQYF
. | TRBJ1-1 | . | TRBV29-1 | TGCAGCGTGATCCAGGGTAGCACTGAAGCTTTCTTT | CSVIQGSTEAFF
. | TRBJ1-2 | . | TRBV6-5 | TGTGCCAGCAGTACAGAGGGTCGGCTGGGCTACACCTTC | CASSTEGRLGYTF
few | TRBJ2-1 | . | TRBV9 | TGTGCCAGCAGCGTAGAGGACAGCTCCTACAATGAGCAGTTCTTC | CASSVEDSSYNEQFF
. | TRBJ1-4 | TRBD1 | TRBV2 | TGTGCCAGCAGTGCGGGCGACAGGGGGTCTAATGAAAAACTGTTTTTT | CASSAGDRGSNEKLFF
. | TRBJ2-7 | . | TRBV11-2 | TGTGCCAGCAGCTTAGTCGTCGGGGACTACGAGCAGTACTTC | CASSLVVGDYEQYF
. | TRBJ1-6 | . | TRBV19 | TGTGCCAGTAGTATCGGCGGGGACCTATTCTATAATTCACCCCTCCACTTT | CASSIGGDLFYNSPLHF
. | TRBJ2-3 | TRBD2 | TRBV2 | TGTGCCGGTAGCGGGAGGGCCGGCACAGATACGCAGTATTTT | CAGSGRAGTDTQYF
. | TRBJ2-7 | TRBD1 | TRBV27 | TGTGCCAGCAGACGACAGGGGATGGGCGAGCAGTACTTC | CASRRQGMGEQYF
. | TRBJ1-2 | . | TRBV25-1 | TGTGCCAGCAGTGAATCTCTAGCGGGCTATGGCTACACCTTC | CASSESLAGYGYTF
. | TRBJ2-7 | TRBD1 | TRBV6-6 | TGTGCCAGCAGTTACCGACCGACAGGGGGCGAGCAGTACTTC | CASSYRPTGGEQYF